This is a list of T cell receptor beta chains from one sample in a study of OX40 agonist ivuxolimab in advanced cancers. The assay was immunoSEQ multiplex PCR, and TCRdb's table has in-frame clones only and misses some. The table has some 83,000 clones, roughly 84% seen once. Sequenced material: CD4+ or CD8+ T cells sorted from blood, taken in a trial of the OX40 agonist ivuxolimab. These receptors all come from an adult with an advanced solid tumor such as melanoma, head and neck, liver or kidney cancer. Each CDR3 is given with its conserved first and last residue. The D gene is left open where the match is weak. Clone size is not always given. Where it is, it says once, few, many or a class for expanded clones.

J | V | D | size | length | DNA | CDR3
TRBJ1-3 | TRBV7-2 | TRBD1 | - | 14 | TGTGCCAGCAGCTTAGGGACAGGGGAGTACACCATATATTTT | CASSLGTGEYTIYF
TRBJ2-7 | TRBV11-2 | - | - | 14 | TGTGCCAGCAGCTTAGTAGCTAGGACCTACGAGCAGTACTTC | CASSLVARTYEQYF
TRBJ2-7 | TRBV7-2 | TRBD1 | - | 15 | TGTGCCAGCAGCGAAAAGACAGGGCCTACGTGGGAGCAGTACTTC | CASSEKTGPTWEQYF
TRBJ2-5 | TRBV7-2 | TRBD1 | - | 16 | TGTGCCAGCAGCTACCGGGACAGGGCGACCGAGGAGACCCAGTACTTC | CASSYRDRATEETQYF
TRBJ2-5 | TRBV11-2 | - | - | 13 | TGTGCCAGCAGCTTAGGAGGGGAAGAGACCCAGTACTTC | CASSLGGEETQYF
TRBJ2-2 | TRBV6-4 | - | - | 15 | TGTGCCAGCAGTGACTCGGGGGACAACACCGGGGAGCTGTTTTTT | CASSDSGDNTGELFF
TRBJ2-7 | TRBV23-1 | TRBD2 | - | 17 | TGCGCCAGCAGTCAAAGCCAATTGCGCGGGGGGGCCTACGAGCAGTACTTC | CASSQSQLRGGAYEQYF
TRBJ1-3 | TRBV19 | - | - | 14 | TGTGCCAGTAGTATTCTCAGCTCTGGAAACACCATATATTTT | CASSILSSGNTIYF
TRBJ2-5 | TRBV7-2 | TRBD2 | - | 14 | TGTGCCAGCAGCCTAGCGGGAGTAACAGAGACCCAGTACTTC | CASSLAGVTETQYF
TRBJ1-1 | TRBV12-5 | TRBD1 | many | 15 | TGTGCTAGTGGATTTAGGACAGGGTGGAACACTGAAGCTTTCTTT | CASGFRTGWNTEAFF
TRBJ1-5 | TRBV19 | TRBD1 | - | 16 | TGTGCCAGTAGTTCAGACGGGACAGGGGGCAATCAGCCCCAGCATTTT | CASSSDGTGGNQPQHF
TRBJ1-5 | TRBV7-8 | - | - | 15 | TGTGCCAGCAGCAAAGACTCAGGGCCGGGGCAGCCCCAGCATTTT | CASSKDSGPGQPQHF
TRBJ2-1 | TRBV2 | TRBD2 | - | 14 | TGTGCCAGCAGGGCGGGAGGGCCCTACAATGAGCAGTTCTTC | CASRAGGPYNEQFF
TRBJ2-7 | TRBV5-1 | TRBD1 | - | 14 | TGCGCCAGCAGCTTGGCCGGACAGGATCACGAGCAGTACTTC | CASSLAGQDHEQYF
TRBJ2-2 | TRBV2 | - | - | 15 | TGTGCCAGCAGCACGTCGCGGGGGAACACCGGGGAGCTGTTTTTT | CASSTSRGNTGELFF
TRBJ2-1 | TRBV9 | - | - | 13 | TGTGCCAGCAGCGTAAACTCTTACAATGAGCAGTTCTTC | CASSVNSYNEQFF
TRBJ1-1 | TRBV7-9 | - | - | 13 | TGTGCCAGCAGCCTCGCGGGGAACACTGAAGCTTTCTTT | CASSLAGNTEAFF
TRBJ2-7 | TRBV2 | - | - | 15 | TGTGCCAGCAGTGCAGGTTACGGCGTAGCCTACGAGCAGTACTTC | CASSAGYGVAYEQYF
TRBJ1-5 | TRBV7-2 | - | - | 15 | TGTGCCAGCAGCCCGGGTGGGCAGGGTACCCAGCCCCAGCATTTT | CASSPGGQGTQPQHF
TRBJ2-6 | TRBV19 | - | - | 15 | TGTGCCACCGCGGACGGGACTTCTGGGGCCAACGTCCTGACTTTC | CATADGTSGANVLTF
TRBJ1-2 | TRBV6-5 | - | - | 14 | TGTGCCAGCAGTTACTCCCCACAGCCCTATGGCTACACCTTC | CASSYSPQPYGYTF
TRBJ1-4 | TRBV25-1 | - | - | 16 | TGTGCCAGCAGCCCGGCAGGAGGGGCAACTAATGAAAAACTGTTTTTT | CASSPAGGATNEKLFF
TRBJ2-2 | TRBV6-1 | - | - | 12 | TGTGCCAGCAGTTTAGACACCGGGGAGCTGTTTTTT | CASSLDTGELFF
TRBJ2-6 | TRBV6-5 | - | - | 12 | TGTGCCAGCCGTTCTGGGGCCAACGTCCTGACTTTC | CASRSGANVLTF
TRBJ1-6 | TRBV30 | - | few | 14 | TGTGCCTGGACACGCGGGGAGTGGGCTTCACCCCTCCACTTT | CAWTRGEWASPLHF
TRBJ1-1 | TRBV5-8 | TRBD1 | - | 16 | TGTGCCAGCAGCTTCGTGCAGACAGGGGCAAACACTGAAGCTTTCTTT | CASSFVQTGANTEAFF
TRBJ2-5 | TRBV7-8 | - | - | 14 | TGTGCCAGCGGGGTGTATCGTGGCCAAGAGACCCAGTACTTC | CASGVYRGQETQYF
TRBJ1-3 | TRBV6-5 | - | once | 16 | TGTGCCAGCAGTTGGGGGATAGGGTTCTCTGGAAACACCATATATTTT | CASSWGIGFSGNTIYF
TRBJ1-1 | TRBV15 | - | - | 13 | TGTGCCACCAGCGCTAAACGAGACACTGAAGCTTTCTTT | CATSAKRDTEAFF
TRBJ2-6 | TRBV7-9 | - | once | 14 | TGTGCCAGCAGCTTAGGATTTGGGGCCAACGTCCTGACTTTC | CASSLGFGANVLTF
TRBJ2-1 | TRBV6-5 | TRBD2 | once | 14 | TGTGCCAGCACCAATAGCGGGGGTGACAATGAGCAGTTCTTC | CASTNSGGDNEQFF
TRBJ2-2 | TRBV18 | TRBD1 | - | 15 | TGTGCCAGCTCACCAGCGACAGGGATGACCGGGGAGCTGTTTTTT | CASSPATGMTGELFF
TRBJ2-1 | TRBV19 | TRBD1 | - | 14 | TGTGCCAGTAGTATAGGACAGGGCTACAATGAGCAGTTCTTC | CASSIGQGYNEQFF
TRBJ1-2 | TRBV30 | - | once | 12 | TGTGCCTGGAGTGTCCTGCAGTATGGCTACACCTTC | CAWSVLQYGYTF
TRBJ2-3 | TRBV7-6 | - | once | 16 | TGTGCCAGCAGCTTAGTCGTTTCCCAAACTGGAGATACGCAGTATTTT | CASSLVVSQTGDTQYF
TRBJ1-1 | TRBV11-3 | - | - | 14 | TGTGCCAGCAGTCTCAGGGACACTGGGGCTGAAGCTTTCTTT | CASSLRDTGAEAFF
TRBJ2-6 | TRBV7-2 | - | - | 17 | TGTGCCAGCAGCTACCATTCGGAGAGCTCTGGGGCCAACGTCCTGACTTTC | CASSYHSESSGANVLTF
TRBJ1-2 | TRBV11-2 | - | once | 14 | TGTGCCAGCAGCTTAGATCTGCAGGGCTATGGCTACACCTTC | CASSLDLQGYGYTF
TRBJ2-4 | TRBV5-1 | - | - | 14 | TGCGCCAGCAGCTTGGGCAGGGGTGGGAACATTCAGTACTTC | CASSLGRGGNIQYF
TRBJ1-3 | TRBV10-1 | - | once | 14 | TGCGCCAGCAGTGACCCAGGGACTGGAAACACCATATATTTT | CASSDPGTGNTIYF
TRBJ2-1 | TRBV7-3 | - | - | 16 | TGTGCCAGCAGCCCTTTAATATCGGGACCGTACAATGAGCAGTTCTTC | CASSPLISGPYNEQFF
TRBJ1-2 | TRBV30 | - | - | 17 | TGTGCCTGGAGTGTGTATTCCCGGGGCCGCCGAAACTATGGCTACACCTTC | CAWSVYSRGRRNYGYTF
TRBJ1-4 | TRBV30 | - | - | 16 | TGTGCCTGGAGCCGGAACCGACAGGTCCTACCCGTAAAACTGTTTTTT | CAWSRNRQVLPVKLFF
TRBJ2-7 | TRBV11-1 | TRBD2 | once | 14 | TGTGCCAGCAGCTTCATCAGCGGGAGTTACGAGCAGTACTTC | CASSFISGSYEQYF
TRBJ2-7 | TRBV13 | - | once | 11 | TGTGCCAGCAGCTACCTCTACGAGCAGTACTTC | CASSYLYEQYF
TRBJ2-7 | TRBV7-9 | TRBD1 | - | 17 | TGTGCCAGCAGCTTCCCGAAGACAGGGGGCAAATCCTACGAGCAGTACTTC | CASSFPKTGGKSYEQYF
TRBJ1-2 | TRBV6-5 | TRBD1 | - | 14 | TGTGCCAGCAGCCTTAGGGGGCGCGAGGGGGGCTACACCTTC | CASSLRGREGGYTF
TRBJ1-2 | TRBV27 | - | - | 17 | TGTGCCAGCAGTTTATCCTATGACCCTTCCTTTAACTATGGCTACACCTTC | CASSLSYDPSFNYGYTF
TRBJ1-3 | TRBV7-2 | TRBD1 | once | 13 | TGTGCCAGCAAGACAGGGACTGGAAACACCATATATTTT | CASKTGTGNTIYF
TRBJ1-2 | TRBV6-5 | - | - | 11 | TGTGCCAGCATGAAGGACTATGGCTACACCTTC | CASMKDYGYTF